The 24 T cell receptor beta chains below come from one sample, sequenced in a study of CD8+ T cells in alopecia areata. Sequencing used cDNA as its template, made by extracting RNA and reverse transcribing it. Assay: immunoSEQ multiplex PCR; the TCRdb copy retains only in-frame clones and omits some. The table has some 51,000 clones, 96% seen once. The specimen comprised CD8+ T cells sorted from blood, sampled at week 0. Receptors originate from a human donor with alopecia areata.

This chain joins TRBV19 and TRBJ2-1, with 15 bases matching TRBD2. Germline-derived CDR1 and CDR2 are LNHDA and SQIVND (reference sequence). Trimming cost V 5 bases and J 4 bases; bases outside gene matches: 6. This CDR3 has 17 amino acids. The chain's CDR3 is CASSPGLAGGPYNEQFF. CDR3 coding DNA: TGTGCCAGTAGTCCCGGACTAGCGGGGGGGCCTTACAATGAGCAGTTCTTC.

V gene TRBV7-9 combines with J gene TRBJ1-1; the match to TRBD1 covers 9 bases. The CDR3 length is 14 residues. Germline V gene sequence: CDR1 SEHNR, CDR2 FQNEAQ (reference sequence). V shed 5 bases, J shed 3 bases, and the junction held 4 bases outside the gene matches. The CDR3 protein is CASSQQGAYTEAFF. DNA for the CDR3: TGTGCCAGCAGCCAACAGGGGGCTTACACTGAAGCTTTCTTT.

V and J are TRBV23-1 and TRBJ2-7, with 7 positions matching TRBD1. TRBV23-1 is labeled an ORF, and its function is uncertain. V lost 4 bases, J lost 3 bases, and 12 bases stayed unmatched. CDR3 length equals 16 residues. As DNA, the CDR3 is TGCGCCAGCAGTCTCCCCCGAAGCCGACAGGGCTACGAGCAGTACTTC. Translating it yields CASSLPRSRQGYEQYF.

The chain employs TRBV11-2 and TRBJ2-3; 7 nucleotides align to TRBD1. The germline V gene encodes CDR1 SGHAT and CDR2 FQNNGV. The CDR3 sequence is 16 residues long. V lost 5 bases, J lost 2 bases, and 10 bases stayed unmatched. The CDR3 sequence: CASSPEDRPDTDTQYF. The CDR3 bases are TGTGCCAGCAGCCCTGAGGACAGGCCCGACACAGATACGCAGTATTTT.

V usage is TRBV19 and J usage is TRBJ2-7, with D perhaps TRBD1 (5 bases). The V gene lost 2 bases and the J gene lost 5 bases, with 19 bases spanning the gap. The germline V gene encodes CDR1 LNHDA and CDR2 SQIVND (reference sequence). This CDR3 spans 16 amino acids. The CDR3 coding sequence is TGTGCCAGTAGTATACAGGGCGCGCCGCCGGCCAACGAGCAGTACTTC. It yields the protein CASSIQGAPPANEQYF.

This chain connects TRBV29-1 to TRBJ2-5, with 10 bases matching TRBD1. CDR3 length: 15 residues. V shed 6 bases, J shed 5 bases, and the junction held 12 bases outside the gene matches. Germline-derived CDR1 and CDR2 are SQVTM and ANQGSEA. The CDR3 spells CSVVDRGEVRETQYF. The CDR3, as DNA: TGCAGCGTGGTGGACAGGGGGGAAGTCCGGGAGACCCAGTACTTC.

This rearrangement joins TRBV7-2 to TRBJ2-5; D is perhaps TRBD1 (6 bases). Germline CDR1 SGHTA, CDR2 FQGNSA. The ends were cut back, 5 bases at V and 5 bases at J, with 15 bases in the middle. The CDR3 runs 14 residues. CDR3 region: CASSPTGSRETQYF. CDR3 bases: TGTGCCAGCAGCCCCACAGGGAGTAGGGAGACCCAGTACTTC.

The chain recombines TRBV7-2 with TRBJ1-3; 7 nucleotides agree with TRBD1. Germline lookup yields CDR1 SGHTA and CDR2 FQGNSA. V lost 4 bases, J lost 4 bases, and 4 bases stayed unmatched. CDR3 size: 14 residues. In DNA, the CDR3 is TGTGCCAGCAGCTACAGGGGTCCCGGAAACACCATATATTTT. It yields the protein CASSYRGPGNTIYF.

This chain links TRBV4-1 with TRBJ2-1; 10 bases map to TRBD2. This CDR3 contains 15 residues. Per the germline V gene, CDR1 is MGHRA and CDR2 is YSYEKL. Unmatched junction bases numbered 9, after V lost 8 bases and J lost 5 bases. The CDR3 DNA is TGCGCCAGCCAGGAGCGGGGGGGCCGCGACAATGAGCAGTTCTTC. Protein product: CASQERGGRDNEQFF.

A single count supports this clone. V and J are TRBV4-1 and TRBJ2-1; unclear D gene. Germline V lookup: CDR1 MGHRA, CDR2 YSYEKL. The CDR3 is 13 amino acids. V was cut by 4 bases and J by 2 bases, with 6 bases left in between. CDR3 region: CASSLMPYNEQFF. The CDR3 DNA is TGCGCCAGCAGCCTCATGCCCTACAATGAGCAGTTCTTC.

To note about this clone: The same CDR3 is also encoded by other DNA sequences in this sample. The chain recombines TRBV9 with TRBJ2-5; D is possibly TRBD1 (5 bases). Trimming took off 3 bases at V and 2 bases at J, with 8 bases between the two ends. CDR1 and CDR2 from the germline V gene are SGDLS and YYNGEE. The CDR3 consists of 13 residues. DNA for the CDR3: TGTGCCAGCAGCGGACAGAATCAAGAGACCCAGTACTTC. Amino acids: CASSGQNQETQYF.

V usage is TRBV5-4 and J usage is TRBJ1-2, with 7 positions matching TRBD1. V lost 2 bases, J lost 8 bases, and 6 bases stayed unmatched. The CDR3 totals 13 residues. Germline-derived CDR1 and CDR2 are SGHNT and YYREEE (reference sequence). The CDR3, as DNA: TGTGCCAGCAGCTTTGGAGGGGGCAGAGGCTACACCTTC. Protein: CASSFGGGRGYTF.

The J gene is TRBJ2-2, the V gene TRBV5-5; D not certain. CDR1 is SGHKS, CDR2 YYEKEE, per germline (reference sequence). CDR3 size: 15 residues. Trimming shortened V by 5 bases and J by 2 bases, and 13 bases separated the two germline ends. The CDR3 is CASSFRTVNTGELFF. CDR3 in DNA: TGTGCCAGCAGTTTTAGGACGGTAAACACCGGGGAGCTGTTTTTT.

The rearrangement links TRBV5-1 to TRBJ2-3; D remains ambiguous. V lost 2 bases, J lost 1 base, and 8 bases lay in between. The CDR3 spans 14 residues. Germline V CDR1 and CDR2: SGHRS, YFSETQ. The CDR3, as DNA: TGCGCCAGCAGCTTAAAATGGGGCACAGATACGCAGTATTTT. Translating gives CASSLKWGTDTQYF.

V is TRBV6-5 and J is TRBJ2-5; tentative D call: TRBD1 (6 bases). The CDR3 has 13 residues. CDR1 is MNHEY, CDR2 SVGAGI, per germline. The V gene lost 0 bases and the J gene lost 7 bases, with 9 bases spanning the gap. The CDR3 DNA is TGTGCCAGCAGTTACTCTGGCAGGGGGACCCAGTACTTC. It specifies CASSYSGRGTQYF.

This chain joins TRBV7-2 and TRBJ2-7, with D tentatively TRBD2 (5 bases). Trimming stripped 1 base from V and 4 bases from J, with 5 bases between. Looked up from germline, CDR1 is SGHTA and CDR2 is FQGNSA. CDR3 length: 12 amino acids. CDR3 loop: CASSLGEYEQYF. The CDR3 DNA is TGTGCCAGCAGCTTAGGGGAGTACGAGCAGTACTTC. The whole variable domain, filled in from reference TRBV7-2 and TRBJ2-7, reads GAGVSQSPSNKVTEKGKDVELRCDPISGHTALYWYRQSLGQGLEFLIYFQGNSAPDKSGLPSDRFSAERTGGSVSTLTIQRTQQEDSAVYLCASSLGEYEQYFGPGTRLTVT.

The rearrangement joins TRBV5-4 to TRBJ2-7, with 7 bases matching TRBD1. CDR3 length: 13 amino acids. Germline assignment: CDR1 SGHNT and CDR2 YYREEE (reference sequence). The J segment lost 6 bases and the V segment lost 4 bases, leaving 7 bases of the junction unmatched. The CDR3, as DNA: TGTGCCAGCAGCATAAACAGGGGCCCCGAGCAGTACTTC. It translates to CASSINRGPEQYF.

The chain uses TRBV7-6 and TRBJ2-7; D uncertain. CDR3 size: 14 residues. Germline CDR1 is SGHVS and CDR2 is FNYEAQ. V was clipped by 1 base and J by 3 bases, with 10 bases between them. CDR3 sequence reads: CASSLGVGNYEQYF. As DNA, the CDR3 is TGTGCCAGCAGCTTAGGTGTAGGGAACTACGAGCAGTACTTC.

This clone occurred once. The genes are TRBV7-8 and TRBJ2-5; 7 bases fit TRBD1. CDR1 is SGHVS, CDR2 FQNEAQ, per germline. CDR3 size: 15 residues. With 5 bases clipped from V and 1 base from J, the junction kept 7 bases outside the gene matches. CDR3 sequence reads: CASSPPEGAQETQYF. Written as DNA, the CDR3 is TGTGCCAGCAGCCCTCCCGAGGGGGCCCAAGAGACCCAGTACTTC.

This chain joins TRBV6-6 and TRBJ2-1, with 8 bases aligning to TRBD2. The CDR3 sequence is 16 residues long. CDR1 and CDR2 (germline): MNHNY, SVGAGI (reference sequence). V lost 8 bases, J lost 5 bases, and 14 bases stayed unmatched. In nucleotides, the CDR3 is TGTGCCAGCGGAGAGACTAGCGTCTCCCTAAACAATGAGCAGTTCTTC. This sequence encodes CASGETSVSLNNEQFF.

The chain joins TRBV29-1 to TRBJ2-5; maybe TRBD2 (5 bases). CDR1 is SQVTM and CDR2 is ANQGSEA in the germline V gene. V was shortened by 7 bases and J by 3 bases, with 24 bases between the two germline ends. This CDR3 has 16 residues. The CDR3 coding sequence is TGCAGCGCCACTTACCACGGACTGGCGGGTAAAGAGACCCAGTACTTC. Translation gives CSATYHGLAGKETQYF.

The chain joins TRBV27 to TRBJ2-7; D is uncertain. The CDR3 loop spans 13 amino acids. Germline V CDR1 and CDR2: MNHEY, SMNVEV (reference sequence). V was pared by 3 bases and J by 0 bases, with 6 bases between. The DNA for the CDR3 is TGTGCCAGCAGTTTTTCGACCTCCTACGAGCAGTACTTC. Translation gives CASSFSTSYEQYF.

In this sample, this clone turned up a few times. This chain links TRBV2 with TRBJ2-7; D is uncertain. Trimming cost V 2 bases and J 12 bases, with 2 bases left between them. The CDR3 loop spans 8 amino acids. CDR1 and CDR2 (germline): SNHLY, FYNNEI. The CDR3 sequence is CASSELYF. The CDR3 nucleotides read TGTGCCAGCAGTGAACTGTACTTC.

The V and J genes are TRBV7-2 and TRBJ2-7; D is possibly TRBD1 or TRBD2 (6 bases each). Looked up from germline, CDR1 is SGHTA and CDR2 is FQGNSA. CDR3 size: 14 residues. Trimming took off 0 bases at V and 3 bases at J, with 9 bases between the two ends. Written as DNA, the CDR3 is TGTGCCAGCAGCTTAGCAGGGGGGATCTACGAGCAGTACTTC. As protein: CASSLAGGIYEQYF.